The present entry profiles one T cell receptor beta chain with its context. This specimen comes from a study of patients and donors after allogeneic stem cell transplantation. TCRdb re-analysed the RT-PCR reads in MiXCR, keeping a single row per CDR3 protein. The sample includes about 150,000 distinct CDR3 sequences, about a third seen only once; the top ten take 40% to 55%. The CDR3 consists of 13 residues. V lost 7 bases, J lost 7 bases, and 3 bases stayed unmatched. This receptor was identified in a human donor who was either an allogeneic HSCT recipient or a stem cell or donor lymphocyte infusion donor (not recorded which). It is not recorded whose cells these are; they may come from a transplant donor. The chain links TRBV12-3 or TRBV12-4 to TRBJ1-6; 8 bases fit TRBD1. Sequencing input: blood, either unsorted or a sorted T cell fraction (not recorded which). The CDR3 nucleotides are TGTGCCAGCAAGGACAGGGCCAATTCACCCCTCCACTTT. This encodes CASKDRANSPLHF.